The 19 T cell receptor beta chains presented below share a single source sample, sequenced in a study of blood T cell repertoires in COVID-19. Assay used: immunoSEQ multiplex PCR; TCRdb lists only in-frame clones, some missing. The repertoire holds tens of thousands of clones, approximately 76% seen once, with about 6.5% in the top ten. The sequenced sample consisted of peripheral blood. All receptors come from a man in his 70s with acute or convalescent COVID-19.

The chain joins TRBV2 to TRBJ1-2; unclear D gene. V gave up 6 bases and J gave up 0 bases, with 11 bases separating them. The length of the CDR3 is 14 residues. The germline V gene has CDR1 SNHLY and CDR2 FYNNEI. The CDR3 DNA reads TGTGCCAGCAGCGTACAAGATACTAACTATGGCTACACCTTC. Its translation is CASSVQDTNYGYTF.

The rearrangement uses TRBV7-9 and TRBJ1-1; D ambiguous. The CDR3 is made up of 12 amino acids. Germline CDR1 is SEHNR and CDR2 is FQNEAQ (reference sequence). V lost 3 bases to trimming and J lost 8 bases, with 10 bases between them. The CDR3 loop is CASSFESWEAFF. The CDR3 coding sequence is TGTGCCAGCAGCTTCGAAAGCTGGGAAGCTTTCTTT. Full variable domain (missing parts from reference TRBV7-9 and TRBJ1-1): DTGVSQNPRHKITKRGQNVTFRCDPISEHNRLYWYRQTLGQGPEFLTYFQNEAQLEKSRLLSDRFSAERPKGSFSTLEIQRTEQGDSAMYLCASSFESWEAFFGQGTRLTVV.

This sequence joins TRBV7-2 and TRBJ1-1; 9 nucleotides match TRBD1. The germline V gene encodes CDR1 SGHTA and CDR2 FQGNSA. There are 15 residues in the CDR3. The trim removed 4 bases at V and 2 bases at J, leaving 5 bases unmatched. Here the CDR3 reads CASSWRTGDNTEAFF. DNA of the CDR3: TGTGCCAGCAGCTGGAGGACAGGGGATAACACTGAAGCTTTCTTT.

The CDR3 spells CASSNLEQGHTGELFF. The CDR3 bases are TGTGCCAGCAGTAATCTCGAGCAGGGGCACACCGGGGAGCTGTTTTTT. The V call is TRBV7-3, the J call TRBJ2-2, with TRBD1 as a possible D gene (6 bases). The CDR3 contains 16 residues. Germline-derived CDR1 and CDR2 are SGHTA and FQGTGA. The ends were cut back, 6 bases at V and 3 bases at J, with 17 bases in the middle.

The rearrangement uses TRBV28 and TRBJ2-1; 11 bases align to TRBD2. Trimming took 2 bases from V and 5 from J; bases not matched to a gene: 5. The germline V gene has CDR1 MDHEN and CDR2 SYDVKM. This CDR3 has 16 amino acids. CDR3 residues: CASSLPLAGGDNEQFF. The CDR3 region has the DNA TGTGCCAGCAGTTTACCCCTAGCGGGGGGAGACAATGAGCAGTTCTTC.

This chain joins TRBV7-8 and TRBJ1-2; 10 bases fit TRBD1. Germline assignment: CDR1 SGHVS and CDR2 FQNEAQ. The CDR3 is 14 residues long. Trimming cost V 1 base and J 7 bases; bases outside gene matches: 3. CDR3 residues: CASSLGQGALGYTF. CDR3 coding DNA: TGTGCCAGCAGCTTAGGACAGGGGGCGCTTGGCTACACCTTC. Together with reference TRBV7-8 and TRBJ1-2, the CDR3 gives the full variable domain: GAGVSQSPRYKVAKRGQDVALRCDPISGHVSLFWYQQALGQGPEFLTYFQNEAQLDKSGLPSDRFFAERPEGSVSTLKIQRTQQEDSAVYLCASSLGQGALGYTFGSGTRLTVV.

The chain employs TRBV18 and TRBJ1-2; TRBD1 is a possible D gene (6 bases). CDR1 is KGHSH and CDR2 is LQKENI in the germline V gene. This CDR3 comprises 13 residues. V gave up 6 bases and J gave up 4 bases, with 12 bases separating them. CDR3 DNA sequence: TGTGCCAGCTCGACTGACAGGACCTATGGCTACACCTTC. This encodes CASSTDRTYGYTF.

The chain joins TRBV10-1 to TRBJ2-7; D remains ambiguous. The CDR3 runs to 14 residues. CDR1 WNHNN and CDR2 SYGVQD come from the germline V gene (reference sequence). Trimming shortened V by 5 bases and J by 1 base, and 12 bases separated the two germline ends. Written as DNA, the CDR3 is TGCGCCAGCAGTAACTGGCCTAGTTCCTACGAGCAGTACTTC. Its translation is CASSNWPSSYEQYF.

This clone was seen only once. The gene calls are TRBV5-5 and TRBJ1-2; D is ambiguous. V lost 0 bases and J 0 bases, leaving 9 bases between the germline ends. The length of the CDR3 is 15 residues. Germline CDR1 SGHKS, CDR2 YYEKEE (reference sequence). As DNA, the CDR3 is TGTGCCAGCAGCTTGGGGCACGAAGCTAACTATGGCTACACCTTC. Translation gives CASSLGHEANYGYTF.

There are a few counts of this clone. This chain uses TRBV29-1 with TRBJ2-7, with 9 bases lining up with TRBD2. This CDR3 is built from 13 residues. V lost 2 bases, J lost 4 bases, and 3 bases stayed unmatched. Germline V gives CDR1 SQVTM, CDR2 ANQGSEA. The CDR3 DNA reads TGCAGCGTTGAACTAGCGGGACAATACGAGCAGTACTTC. Its translation is CSVELAGQYEQYF.

The chain has TRBV5-4 and TRBJ1-1; the D gene is possibly TRBD1 (6 bases). Trimming took off 0 bases at V and 7 bases at J, with 16 bases between the two ends. The CDR3 contains 15 residues. Looked up from germline, CDR1 is SGHNT and CDR2 is YYREEE (reference sequence). CDR3: CASSLGGRGLDEAFF. CDR3 bases: TGTGCCAGCAGCTTGGGCGGCAGGGGTCTGGATGAAGCTTTCTTT.

The gene calls are TRBV28 and TRBJ1-2; 7 bases fit TRBD1. Germline loops: CDR1 MDHEN, CDR2 SYDVKM. The CDR3 loop spans 14 amino acids. V was clipped by 6 bases and J by 4 bases; unmatched bases: 8. The CDR3 protein is CASSTSGTAYGYTF. DNA of the CDR3: TGTGCCAGCAGCACCTCCGGGACAGCCTATGGCTACACCTTC.

The CDR3 coding sequence is TGTGCCAGCAGCTTCAGGGGACAGGGCACAGATACGCAGTATTTT. Its protein is CASSFRGQGTDTQYF. The chain carries TRBV5-4 and TRBJ2-3; 8 bases line up with TRBD1. The V gene end was trimmed by 2 bases and the J gene end by 1 base; junction bases not matched to a gene: 3. The CDR3 is 15 amino acids. In germline, CDR1 is SGHNT, CDR2 YYREEE (reference sequence).

For this clone: This may be a read error: a much more frequent sequence differs by one nucleotide. At the DNA level, this CDR3 is encoded by other sequences in the same sample as well. This chain links TRBV20-1 with TRBJ1-1, with no clear D. CDR3 length: 11 residues. V was trimmed by 4 bases and J by 1 base, leaving 4 bases between them. Germline CDR1 reads DFQATT; CDR2 reads SNEGSKA (reference sequence). The DNA for the CDR3 is TGCAGTGCTACTTGGAACACTGAAGCTTTCTTT. Its protein is CSATWNTEAFF.

In its sample, this clone was seen once. The gene calls are TRBV5-1 and TRBJ1-3; D not resolved. CDR1 SGHRS and CDR2 YFSETQ come from the germline V gene. The CDR3 contains 14 residues. The germline V and J ends were trimmed by 6 bases and 2 bases, with 12 bases remaining between them. The CDR3 nucleotides are TGCGCCAGCACCCCCGGGGTTGCTGGAAACACCATATATTTT. This codes for CASTPGVAGNTIYF.

The J gene is TRBJ1-6, the V gene TRBV7-9; TRBD1 aligns across 8 bases. J was trimmed by 9 bases and V by 6 bases; bases with no gene match: 10. The germline V gene encodes CDR1 SEHNR and CDR2 FQNEAQ (reference sequence). The CDR3 consists of 15 residues. In DNA form, the CDR3 reads TGTGCCAGCAGTCCTCAGGGGGCGACGGGTTCACCCCTCCACTTT. It encodes CASSPQGATGSPLHF.

Here the CDR3 reads CASSQGSYSNQPQHF. The CDR3 region has the DNA TGCGCCAGCAGCCAAGGGAGCTATAGCAATCAGCCCCAGCATTTT. The J gene is TRBJ1-5, the V gene TRBV4-1; no reliable D call. The CDR3 has 15 amino acids. CDR1 is MGHRA and CDR2 is YSYEKL in the germline V gene. The V gene lost 1 base and the J gene lost 0 bases, with 7 bases spanning the gap.

This clone was recorded once. The rearrangement joins TRBV5-5 to TRBJ2-3, with D possibly matching TRBD1 (6 bases). In germline, CDR1 is SGHKS, CDR2 YYEKEE (reference sequence). The CDR3 is made up of 16 amino acids. V was cut by 2 bases and J by 0 bases, with 13 bases left in between. The CDR3, as DNA: TGTGCCAGCAGCTTCGCAGGGGCCCTTAGCACAGATACGCAGTATTTT. Translation: CASSFAGALSTDTQYF.

This clone was counted at least ten times. CDR3 sequence reads: CASSVIGGFYNYGYTF. CDR3 DNA: TGTGCCAGCAGTGTAATTGGGGGCTTCTATAACTATGGCTACACCTTC. V gene TRBV2 combines with J gene TRBJ1-2, with a possible D match to TRBD1 (6 bases). Trimming shortened V by 4 bases and J by 1 base, and 16 bases separated the two germline ends. The CDR3 covers 16 residues. From germline, CDR1 is SNHLY and CDR2 FYNNEI. Full variable domain (outside the CDR3, taken from reference TRBV2 and TRBJ1-2): EPEVTQTPSHQVTQMGQEVILRCVPISNHLYFYWYRQILGQKVEFLVSFYNNEISEKSEIFDDQFSVERPDGSNFTLKIRSTKLEDSAMYFCASSVIGGFYNYGYTFGSGTRLTVV.